The clone carrying this T cell receptor beta chain was seen repeatedly, ten times or more. What it binds is not known. This record belongs to a study of early T cells in non-severe SARS-CoV-2 infection. For the study at large: Chains were not paired, and sequencing was done on bulk RNA from unsorted whole blood.

The germline V gene has CDR1 MDHEN and CDR2 SYDVKM. This CDR3 region has 13 residues. After removal of 6 bases from V and 15 bases from J, the junction contained 11 bases not matched to a gene. Whole-study findings and limits: VDJdb matching favored anti-spike CD8 responses, missing private and CD4 specificities.

cDNA molecules, individually, were tagged with unique molecular identifiers. MiXCR was run by TCRdb on the 5' RACE reads, yielding one entry per CDR3 protein. The profile shows 100,000 to 150,000 distinct CDR3 sequences, 15% of them singletons. The sequence was collected from an adult who was a healthcare worker with PCR-confirmed SARS-CoV-2 infection or an uninfected control (not recorded which). The specimen sequenced was whole blood. This chain connects TRBV28 to TRBJ2-4; 10 bases map to TRBD1. The CDR3 loop is CASRARTGGYGYF. DNA of the CDR3: TGTGCCAGCAGAGCCCGGACAGGGGGGTATGGGTACTTC.